The entry below gives a single T cell receptor (beta chain) sequence along with its context. This sample was taken from a study of human T cells and chemical hapten exposure. Documented time point: patch test 1, 2 weeks after DPC sensitization. Treatment noted: therapeutic diphenylcyclopropenone sensitization with weekly scalp DPC. The ends were cut back, 6 bases at V and 4 bases at J, with 9 bases in the middle. The CDR3 runs 13 residues. Individual cDNA molecules in this library carried unique molecular identifiers. In TCRdb, the RACE reads were re-called with MiXCR into one record per CDR3 protein. The sample records about 100,000 distinct CDR3 sequences, 10% being singletons.

The material sequenced was whole blood, taken in connection with sensitization to the hapten diphenylcyclopropenone (DPC). This receptor was taken from a man aged 40-55 years with alopecia areata. Some clones in this sample may be carry-over from other donors' samples. The rearrangement links TRBV12-3 or TRBV12-4 to TRBJ1-4; D is unresolved. This CDR3 reads CASRVGSNEKLFF. The CDR3 DNA is TGTGCCAGCAGAGTGGGAAGTAATGAAAAACTGTTTTTT.